This is a list of T cell receptor beta chains from one sample in a study of CD8 T cells in ankylosing spondylitis. One entry per CDR3 protein, called by TCRdb with MiXCR from the 5' RACE reads. The sample carries about 130,000 distinct CDR3 sequences, over 6.5% recorded once. The sequenced sample consisted of blood, either unsorted or a sorted T cell fraction (not recorded which). The receptors stem from a male donor with ankylosing spondylitis or in good health (not recorded which). The CDR3 runs from the conserved cysteine through the conserved F or W. A D gene is named only where the DNA matches it firmly. Some rows have no size entry. The others give once, few or many, or a class for an expanded clone.

clone_size d_call j_call v_call cdr3_nt cdr3_aa
many NA TRBJ2-1 TRBV11-2 TGTGCCAGCAGCCTTGGGGGGCAGGCTGAGCAGTTCTTC CASSLGGQAEQFF
few NA TRBJ1-2 TRBV18 TGTGCCAGCTCGAAAGACAGACTCTATGGCTACACCTTC CASSKDRLYGYTF
NA NA TRBJ1-1 TRBV12-5 TGTGCTAGTGGTTTGGACGTGAACACTGAAGCTTTCTTT CASGLDVNTEAFF
many NA TRBJ1-4 TRBV11-1 TGTGCCAGCAGCTTCACTCGACAGGATGAAAAACTGTTTTTT CASSFTRQDEKLFF
many NA TRBJ2-1 TRBV7-9 TGTGCCAGCAGTCCGGGGATGGGTTACGATGAGCAGTTCTTC CASSPGMGYDEQFF
many NA TRBJ1-2 TRBV6-1 TGTGCCAGCACACCGGGACATGGAGACTATGGCTACACCTTC CASTPGHGDYGYTF
many NA TRBJ2-7 TRBV9 TGTGCCAGCAGCAAAGTGGGGGATTCCTACGAGCAGTACTTC CASSKVGDSYEQYF
few NA TRBJ2-1 TRBV7-9 TGTGCCAGCAGCTCCCCCACTGAGCAGTTCTTC CASSSPTEQFF
many NA TRBJ2-7 TRBV7-2 TGTGCCAGCAGCTTAGGGGTAGGGTCCTACGAGCAGTACTTC CASSLGVGSYEQYF
many TRBD1 TRBJ1-6 TRBV5-1 TGCGCCAGCAGCTTGGCCGCGCGTAGGACAGGATATTCACCCCTCCACTTT CASSLAARRTGYSPLHF
many NA TRBJ2-2 TRBV5-1 TGCGCCAGCAGCTTGACGCCCGGGGAGCTGTTTTTT CASSLTPGELFF
few NA TRBJ1-5 TRBV20-1 TGCAGTGCTAGGGAAAATAGCAATCAGCCCCAGCATTTT CSARENSNQPQHF
many NA TRBJ2-7 TRBV28 TGTGCCAGCAGTTTATATCCGGGAAGCTCCTACGAGCAGTACTTC CASSLYPGSSYEQYF
many TRBD2 TRBJ2-7 TRBV7-9 TGTGCCAGCAGTTCCCCTAGCGGGAGGAAACACGAGCAGTACTTC CASSSPSGRKHEQYF
many TRBD2 TRBJ2-3 TRBV5-1 TGCGCCAGCAGCTTGGGGCTAGCGGGGATAACAGATACGCAGTATTTT CASSLGLAGITDTQYF
NA TRBD2 TRBJ2-3 TRBV5-5 TGTGCCAGCAGCTCAACCGTAGCGGGGGGGCGCGATACGCAGTATTTT CASSSTVAGGRDTQYF
many TRBD1 TRBJ2-2 TRBV5-5 TGTGCCAGCAGCCGGGACAGCCTGAACACCGGGGAGCTGTTTTTT CASSRDSLNTGELFF
many NA TRBJ2-5 TRBV20-1 TGCAGTGCTAGAGACCGGGGGCCTCACCTACAAGAGACCCAGTACTTC CSARDRGPHLQETQYF
many TRBD1 TRBJ2-3 TRBV5-1 TGCGCCAGCAGCCAGGGACAGCCTACAGATACGCAGTATTTT CASSQGQPTDTQYF
NA NA TRBJ2-2 TRBV14 TGTGCCAGCAGCCAAAGAGGTAGCTCCGGGGAGCTGTTTTTT CASSQRGSSGELFF
many NA TRBJ1-1 TRBV21-1 TGTGCCAGCTCCTCGACATCCCCGGACCCTGAAGCTTTCTTT CASSSTSPDPEAFF
many NA TRBJ2-7 TRBV9 TGTGCCAGCAGCGTAGGGGGCGGGGAATACGAGCAGTACTTC CASSVGGGEYEQYF
many NA TRBJ2-7 TRBV7-8 TGTGCCAGCAGCTTAAACCATGGGGACGAGCAGTACTTC CASSLNHGDEQYF
many TRBD2 TRBJ2-7 TRBV7-9 TGTGCCAGCAGCTTACTAGCGGGAGGGGACGAGCAGTACTTC CASSLLAGGDEQYF
many TRBD1 TRBJ1-5 TRBV12-3/TRBV12-4 TGTGCCAGCAGTTTAGGCTCTGGACAGGGCAATCAGCCCCAGCATTTT CASSLGSGQGNQPQHF
many NA TRBJ1-5 TRBV7-6 TGTGCCAGCAGCTTAAACAGGGATCAGCCCCAGCATTTT CASSLNRDQPQHF
many TRBD2 TRBJ2-7 TRBV15 TGTGCCACCAGCAGAGATAAGCCGGGACTAGCGGGAATGAAGCAGTACTTC CATSRDKPGLAGMKQYF
many TRBD2 TRBJ2-1 TRBV20-1 TGCAGTGCTAGAGCCAGCGGGATGTTAGATGAGCAGTTCTTC CSARASGMLDEQFF
many NA TRBJ1-3 TRBV20-1 TGCAGTGCTTTAGGCATGGGCTCTGGAAACACCATATATTTT CSALGMGSGNTIYF
many NA TRBJ2-1 TRBV7-2 TGTGCCAGCAGCCCCGGGGATCCCCGGAATGAGCAGTTCTTC CASSPGDPRNEQFF
many NA TRBJ2-2 TRBV5-1 TGCGCCAGCAGCTTGGAAGGGGAGCTGTTTTTT CASSLEGELFF
many TRBD2 TRBJ2-7 TRBV5-1 TGCGCCAGCAGCTTGGGGTTTTGGTCTAGCGGCCACTACGAGCAGTACTTC CASSLGFWSSGHYEQYF
many NA TRBJ2-4 TRBV12-3/TRBV12-4 TGTGCCAGCAGTTTAGGGCAGGCGTCGTACTTC CASSLGQASYF
many TRBD1 TRBJ2-7 TRBV20-1 TGCAGTGCTCCCGGGACAGGTAACCCCTACGAGCAGTACTTC CSAPGTGNPYEQYF
NA NA TRBJ2-3 TRBV7-8 TGTGCCAGCTCGGGGTCGTCTTACGGCACAGATACGCAGTATTTT CASSGSSYGTDTQYF
many NA TRBJ2-1 TRBV20-1 TGCAGTGCTAGAGGCGGTGGGGGGTCCCGCAATGAGCAGTTCTTC CSARGGGGSRNEQFF
many TRBD1 TRBJ2-1 TRBV5-4 TGTGCCAGCAGCTTAGGCGCTGACAGGGGGCAACGGGATGAGCAGTTCTTC CASSLGADRGQRDEQFF
many NA TRBJ2-7 TRBV11-2 TGTGCCAGCAGCTTAGGTTACGGCTCCTACGAGCAGTACTTC CASSLGYGSYEQYF
many TRBD2 TRBJ2-3 TRBV6-2/TRBV6-3 TGTGCCAGCAGCAGGGGACTAGCGGGGGGGCTTACGGATACGCAGTATTTT CASSRGLAGGLTDTQYF
many NA TRBJ2-1 TRBV9 TGTGCCAGCAGCGTGGAGATCTACAATGAGCAGTTCTTC CASSVEIYNEQFF
many NA TRBJ1-2 TRBV7-2 TGTGCCAGCAGCTTATGGGCGGGGGATGGCTACACCTTC CASSLWAGDGYTF
many NA TRBJ1-1 TRBV12-3/TRBV12-4 TGTGCCAGCAGTCCCGGTCGGAACACTGAAGCTTTCTTT CASSPGRNTEAFF
many NA TRBJ2-3 TRBV28 TGTGCCAGCAGTTTAAGTTCACCAGATACGCAGTATTTT CASSLSSPDTQYF
many TRBD1 TRBJ2-1 TRBV7-9 TGTGCCAGCAGCCCAGGACAGGGGGAAAAGAATGAGCAGTTCTTC CASSPGQGEKNEQFF
many NA TRBJ2-3 TRBV11-2 TGTGCCAGCAGTCCAAACACCCCTAGGACGCAGTATTTT CASSPNTPRTQYF
many NA TRBJ1-5 TRBV5-1 TGCGCCAGCAGCTTGGGGGGAGGAGGGATAGGTCAGCCCCAGCATTTT CASSLGGGGIGQPQHF
NA TRBD1 TRBJ1-5 TRBV19 TGTGCCAGTAGTACCACAGGGGGCAATCAGCCCCAGCATTTT CASSTTGGNQPQHF
many TRBD1 TRBJ2-7 TRBV7-9 TGTGCCAGCAGCTTACAGGGGGCAGCAACCTACGAGCAGTACTTC CASSLQGAATYEQYF
many TRBD1 TRBJ2-5 TRBV18 TGTGCCAGCTCGAAGACAGGGGACCAAGAGACCCAGTACTTC CASSKTGDQETQYF
many NA TRBJ1-1 TRBV5-1 TGCGCCAGCAGCGGGTCAACAGGTTCCCTTGAAGCTTTCTTT CASSGSTGSLEAFF
many NA TRBJ2-1 TRBV5-1 TGCGCCAGCAGCTTGGAAGAACGACTAGGCAATGAGCAGTTCTTC CASSLEERLGNEQFF
many TRBD2 TRBJ2-1 TRBV20-1 TGCAGTGCTCCAGGACTAGTAAGGGACAATGAGCAGTTCTTC CSAPGLVRDNEQFF
many TRBD1 TRBJ2-1 TRBV7-9 TGTGCCAGCAGCATGGGACAGAACAATGAGCAGTTCTTC CASSMGQNNEQFF
many NA TRBJ1-2 TRBV12-3/TRBV12-4 TGTGCCAGCACCTTGGGAAGCTATGGCTACACCTTC CASTLGSYGYTF
medium-sized TRBD2 TRBJ2-3 TRBV7-3 TGTGCCAGCAGCTCTAACCGACGTAGCGGGGGGACAGATACGCAGTATTTT CASSSNRRSGGTDTQYF
many NA TRBJ2-3 TRBV12-3/TRBV12-4 TGTGCCAGCAGTCCCCGCGTAGATACGCAGTATTTT CASSPRVDTQYF
many NA TRBJ1-6 TRBV3-1 TGTGCCAGCAGCCAAGTACAGAATTCACCCCTCCACTTT CASSQVQNSPLHF
few NA TRBJ1-5 TRBV6-2/TRBV6-3 TGTGCCAGCGCTGACCCATATTTCGGATTTAGTCAGCCCCAGCATTTT CASADPYFGFSQPQHF
many TRBD2 TRBJ2-1 TRBV12-3/TRBV12-4 TGTGCCAGCAGTTCAGTAGCGGGAATGAGCGATGAGCAGTTCTTC CASSSVAGMSDEQFF
many NA TRBJ1-1 TRBV7-8 TGTGCCAGCAGCTTATTGTCGGCATTCCAGGGGACGATGAACACTGAAGCTTTCTTT CASSLLSAFQGTMNTEAFF